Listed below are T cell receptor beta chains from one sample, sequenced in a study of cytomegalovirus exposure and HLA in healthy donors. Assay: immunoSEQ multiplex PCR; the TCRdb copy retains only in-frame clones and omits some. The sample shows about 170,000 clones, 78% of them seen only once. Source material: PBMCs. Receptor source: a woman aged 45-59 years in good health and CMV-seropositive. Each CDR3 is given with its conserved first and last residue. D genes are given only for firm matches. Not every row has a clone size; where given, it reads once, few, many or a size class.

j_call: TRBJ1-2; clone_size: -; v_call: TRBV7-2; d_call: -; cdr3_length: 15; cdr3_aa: CASSLFGQYNYGYTF; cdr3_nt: TGTGCCAGCAGCTTATTTGGACAGTATAACTATGGCTACACCTTC
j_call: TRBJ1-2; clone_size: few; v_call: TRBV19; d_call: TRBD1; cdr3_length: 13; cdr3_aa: CASSRGQGDGYTF; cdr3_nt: TGTGCCAGTAGTCGTGGACAGGGCGATGGCTACACCTTC
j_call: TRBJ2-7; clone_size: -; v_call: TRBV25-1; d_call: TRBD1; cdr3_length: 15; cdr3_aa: CASSDRTGAGYEQYF; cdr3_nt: TGTGCCAGCAGTGACCGGACAGGGGCGGGTTACGAGCAGTACTTC
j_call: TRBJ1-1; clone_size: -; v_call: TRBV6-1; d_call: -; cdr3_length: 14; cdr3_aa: CASSEAEGRTPAFF; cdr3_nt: TGTGCCAGCAGTGAAGCGGAGGGGCGGACTCCAGCTTTCTTT
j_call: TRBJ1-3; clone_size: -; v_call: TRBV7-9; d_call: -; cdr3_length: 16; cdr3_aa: CASTAAAAGSGNTIYF; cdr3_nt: TGTGCCAGCACAGCGGCGGCCGCGGGCTCTGGAAACACCATATATTTT
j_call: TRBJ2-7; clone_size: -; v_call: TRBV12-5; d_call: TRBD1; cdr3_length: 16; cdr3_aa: CARTTTEGQGAYEQYF; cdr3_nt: TGTGCTAGGACTACTACTGAGGGGCAGGGGGCCTACGAGCAGTACTTC
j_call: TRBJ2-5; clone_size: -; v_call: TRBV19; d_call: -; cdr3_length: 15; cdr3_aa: CASSHPRGREETQYF; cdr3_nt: TGTGCCAGTAGTCACCCGCGGGGCAGGGAAGAGACCCAGTACTTC
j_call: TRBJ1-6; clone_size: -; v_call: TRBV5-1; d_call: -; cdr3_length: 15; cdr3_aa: CASSSEQTINSPLHF; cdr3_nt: TGCGCCAGCAGCTCTGAACAGACCATTAATTCACCCCTCCACTTT
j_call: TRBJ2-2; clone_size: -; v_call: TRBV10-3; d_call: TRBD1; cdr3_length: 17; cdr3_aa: CATAAGQGSGSTGELFF; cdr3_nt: TGTGCCACGGCGGCGGGACAGGGTTCTGGGAGCACCGGGGAGCTGTTTTTT
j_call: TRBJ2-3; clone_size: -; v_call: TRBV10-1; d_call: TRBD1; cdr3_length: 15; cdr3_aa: CASSRRRQGTDTQYF; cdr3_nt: TGCGCCAGCTCTAGAAGGAGACAGGGGACGGATACGCAGTATTTT
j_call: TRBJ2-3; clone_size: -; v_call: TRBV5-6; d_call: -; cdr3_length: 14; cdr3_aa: CASSSAQATDTQYF; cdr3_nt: TGTGCCAGCAGCTCGGCCCAGGCCACAGATACGCAGTATTTT
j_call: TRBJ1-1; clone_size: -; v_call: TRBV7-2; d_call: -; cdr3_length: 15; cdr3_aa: CASSPLRGGNTEAFF; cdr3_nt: TGTGCCAGCAGCCCCCTACGGGGAGGGAACACTGAAGCTTTCTTT
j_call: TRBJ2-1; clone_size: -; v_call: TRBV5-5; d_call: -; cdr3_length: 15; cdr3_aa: CASSHTPGSYNEQFF; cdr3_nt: TGTGCCAGCAGCCACACACCTGGCTCCTACAATGAGCAGTTCTTC
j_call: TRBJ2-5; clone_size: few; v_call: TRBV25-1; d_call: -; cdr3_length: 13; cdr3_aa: CASRRGTSRTQYF; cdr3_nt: TGTGCCAGCAGAAGGGGAACCTCAAGAACCCAGTACTTC
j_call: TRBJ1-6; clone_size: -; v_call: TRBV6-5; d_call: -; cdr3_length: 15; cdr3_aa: CASNTEDGFNSPLHF; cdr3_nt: TGTGCCAGCAACACGGAGGACGGTTTTAATTCACCCCTCCACTTT
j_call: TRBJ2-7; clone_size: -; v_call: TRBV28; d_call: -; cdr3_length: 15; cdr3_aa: CASSPTAASSYEQYF; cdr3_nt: TGTGCCAGCAGCCCCACCGCCGCGTCCTCCTACGAGCAGTACTTC